This TCR beta chain is from a study of cytomegalovirus exposure and HLA in healthy donors (dated 2017 in TCRdb). In terms of the full investigation: An earlier analysis of roughly 610 of the donors reported 250 to 350 Gb of sequence data and approximately 120 million unique TCR beta sequences obtained from about 200 million T cells. The later analysis used no new phenotypic data to find candidate immune exposures, relying instead on TCR beta sequences and their occurrence across donors. Genome-wide SNP genotypes for about 55% of the roughly 670 donors were used in a later genetic analysis, which treated that subset as a discovery cohort. Both class I and class II loci were covered by HLA typing, at four-digit resolution. Donor age, sex, ethnicity and CMV serostatus were collected together with the repertoire data. The study was designed to test whether signatures of past pathogen exposure could be identified by cataloging public T cell receptors. The T cell repertoires of under 700 subjects were profiled by immunosequencing and related to cytomegalovirus serostatus. Typing coverage differed by locus: A, B, C, DRB1 and DQB1 were typed in about 620-630 donors, DQA1 in about 510, DPA1 in 600 to 610, and DPB1 in about 450. A later analysis re-examined previously published TCR beta repertoires from hundreds of donors and added high-resolution HLA genotyping to investigate patterns of TCR occurrence. To predict cytomegalovirus infection status, the study brought together high-throughput TCR immunosequencing, statistical association of individual TCRs with disease status, and machine learning. The genetic ancestry cluster associated with self-reported Caucasian donors included about four fifths of the roughly 400 genotyped donors. An early release that covered 640 HLA-typed donors contained approximately 300 gigabases of sequencing data and 65 million to 100 million unique TCR sequences. All discovery cohort repertoires had been generated using a single sequencing platform. Among about 390 genotyped donors of the cohort, an average of about 240,000 unique TCR beta nucleotide sequences were sequenced per donor, about a sixth of them non-productive. To decide whether each TCR beta V gene segment behaved as functional or pseudogenic, an earlier analysis of fewer than 750 of the donors relied on high-throughput TCR beta sequencing. Besides the first cohort of 500 to 700 subjects, a separate validation cohort made up of roughly 120 different subjects was used. Four or five DR-DQ haplotypes were handled as single units for association and clustering because linkage in the cohort was strong. Broad study findings and their caveats: CMV serostatus was the only immune exposure information available for the cohort. Because counts were too low, fewer than 20 rarely observed V segments, including chromosome 9 orphons, were excluded from the earlier analysis of around 590 of the donors. A later analysis reported that several top co-occurrence clusters appeared linked to parvovirus B19, influenza, CMV and Epstein-Barr virus. A later analysis found that most CMV-associated TCR beta chains appeared HLA-restricted, with HLA associations seemingly driven largely by CMV exposure. Because HLA typing was unavailable for some donors at each locus, only the typed subset was used in association tests. A few of the identified cytomegalovirus-associated TCR beta chains were confirmed in vitro to be specific for cytomegalovirus antigens. A further reported finding was that TCR beta sequences accurately predicted the HLA-A and HLA-B alleles for most subjects in the first cohort. Some IMGT-functional V segments, including TRBV6-2 and TRBV6-3, could not be told apart with the 87-base-pair reads, so those segments were excluded. In both the original and validation cohorts, the classifier was reported to diagnose cytomegalovirus status with high specificity and sensitivity. According to a later genetic analysis, donors in an Asian-associated ancestry cluster had fewer N-insertions in productive TCRs than the approximately 650-donor mean. Specific HLA alleles were associated with 15,000 to 20,000 TCR beta sequences at a false discovery rate of 0.05 in a later analysis. In an earlier analysis of some 500 of the donors, most TCR beta V segments were observed in productive rearrangements about 87% or about 30% of the time, broadly matching IMGT annotations. Compared with equally common non-associated chains, HLA-associated TCR beta chains in a later analysis were more clonally expanded and had lower generation probabilities. V-gene and J-gene trimming of TCR beta chains was associated with a missense DCLRE1C variant in a later genetic analysis, and the association was replicated in an independent cohort. Across donors, most TCR sequences were observed very rarely, whereas some public TCRs were present in many individuals. Roughly uniform sequencing depth across donors was assumed in presence/absence analyses, although this assumption may not hold. When HLA alleles, especially DR and DQ, strongly co-occurred, TCR associations were difficult to assign to individual alleles. The study gave a list of 150 to 200 TCR beta chains associated with cytomegalovirus. It was suggested by the authors that the approach could potentially be generalized to other disease states and immunological phenotypes. Correlated functional status among segregating V segments might be attributable to linkage disequilibrium, but an unknown experimental factor could not be ruled out. A cluster of highly shared sequence variants was judged likely to be a technical artifact of the sequencing pipeline. A later analysis found that TCR association rates varied across HLA loci, with DRB1 alleles showing the most associated TCRs and HLA-C alleles the fewest. Only TCR beta chains were sequenced in this cohort, and the absence of alpha or paired-chain data limited detectable features.

The library relied on the immunoSEQ multiplex PCR assay. A mixture of 60 forward primers for TCR Vbeta segments and 13 reverse primers for TCR Jbeta segments was used in the multiplex PCR. A multiplex PCR assay on genomic DNA amplified the CDR3 region of rearranged TCR beta genes. On the Illumina HiSeq System, the amplified TCR beta libraries were sequenced as 87-base-pair reads. The authors' pipeline ran thus. A later analysis counted tens of millions of unique TCR beta chains across the 690 or so repertoires, and about 10 million of these chains were shared by at least two donors. Raw reads were error-corrected and collapsed into unique sequences by a nearest-neighbor algorithm in which closely related sequences were merged to remove PCR and sequencing errors. Alignment of CDR3 sequences to IMGT reference sequences was used to assign V, D and J gene segments. For a sequence to be retained, a match of at least six nucleotides was required to both a V gene segment and a J gene segment. Rearrangements were called productive when the CDR3 lacked stop codons and stayed in frame with V and J; all others were non-productive. Following IMGT convention, CDR3 was defined as the stretch from the second conserved V-encoded cysteine up to the conserved J-encoded phenylalanine. In an earlier analysis of 500 to 650 of the donors, sequences lacking an unambiguous match to a single V gene segment were excluded. In an earlier analysis of a few hundred of the donors, V segments were called functional above 56.7% productive rearrangements and were called segregating when the between-donor standard deviation exceeded 5%. A statistical classification framework was developed to diagnose cytomegalovirus status using the catalog of TCR beta chain sequences. In a later analysis, TCR nucleotide sequences were compared against IMGT/GENE-DB human TR gene sequences so that V and J genes could be assigned. Using the TCRdist pipeline, a later analysis assigned CDR3 sequences along with most-parsimonious VDJ recombination scenarios. A later analysis defined each TCR beta chain by its CDR3 amino acid sequence plus V-gene family, and excluded reads lacking a unique V-gene family. To address suspected cross-contamination and a sequencing artifact, a later analysis removed some 620 highly shared, low-generation-probability nucleotide sequences. A later analysis calculated a clonal expansion index for each public chain from normalized within-repertoire ranks of inferred template counts. In a later analysis, generation probabilities were computed with a VDJ recombination model fitted to out-of-frame rearrangements, and the resulting probabilities were checked against IGoR. In a later analysis, TCR-TCR, TCR-HLA and TCR-CMV co-occurrence was scored with hypergeometric tests, and a repertoire-size bias correction was applied to TCR pairs. In a later analysis, false discovery rates were estimated by permuting HLA or CMV assignments 20 times. In a later analysis, co-occurring TCRs were grouped using DBSCAN, and TCRdist sequence similarity was added for clustering within HLA-allele-positive subsets. Co-occurrence clustering excluded repertoires with fewer than 30,000 or more than 120,000 public chains, plus five with anomalous nucleotide sharing. This is the immuneACCESS table as TCRdb keeps it, with only in-frame sequences that have V and J called. A part of the clones is gone; compared with another copy, unresolved V genes explain less than half, and the rest is unexplained. V, J and clone size derive from that table, while D and trimming were established from the DNA sequence. The sample table contains some 180,000 clones; only one count was recorded for approximately 12% of them. The ten top clones hold less than 8.5% of the sample.

As regards this clone: It lacks a known antigen. Qualities for individual bases were not recorded, and no much larger clone is one base off.

CDR1 is given as SQVTM and CDR2 as ANQGSEA, both from the germline V gene. Unmatched junction bases come to 7, with V trimmed by 6 bases and J by 5 bases. The CDR3 has 13 amino acids, counting the end cysteine and phenylalanine. Just CDR3 DNA is preserved here, 39 bases in frame from base 1. The cohort comprised some 730 healthy bone marrow donors. All cohort members were sampled while nominally healthy, although unrecorded immune exposures were likely present. The donor tested CMV seropositive, placing the donor among the 250 to 350 seropositive members of the cohort. Each donor provided a peripheral blood sample, and peripheral blood mononuclear cells were used for TCR beta sequencing. The Qiagen DNeasy Blood Extraction Kit was used to extract genomic DNA from the blood cell samples.

Source material: PBMCs. This TCR was sampled from a man aged 45-60 years in good health and CMV-seropositive. Here the chain combines TRBV29-1 and TRBJ2-4, and TRBD1 matches 7 of the central bases. This receptor carries the CDR3 CSVRTGPQNIQYF. DNA sequence: TGCAGCGTAAGGACAGGCCCCCAAAACATTCAGTACTTC.